This TCR beta chain comes out of a study of blood T cell repertoires in COVID-19. Study background: The United States, Italy and Spain were the sources of the acute and convalescent COVID-19 samples.

CDR1 is DFQATT, CDR2 SNEGSKA, per germline (reference sequence). The CDR3 covers 15 residues. Trimming removed 3 bases from V and 0 bases from J, with 12 bases in between. The method was immunoSEQ multiplex PCR; TCRdb's version includes in-frame clones alone and lacks a portion of them. The data contain roughly 250,000 clones, roughly 79% of them singletons. The clonotype comes from a woman over 75 with acute or convalescent COVID-19. Sequenced input: peripheral blood. The chain couples TRBV20-1 to TRBJ2-1, with TRBD1 as a possible D gene (6 bases). The DNA for the CDR3 is TGCAGTGCTAGTAGGGGGTCGAGCTCCTACAATGAGCAGTTCTTC. It encodes CSASRGSSSYNEQFF.